Presented here are 5 T cell receptor beta chains from one specimen sequenced in a study. Via MiXCR, TCRdb re-called the 5' RACE reads, giving one row per CDR3 protein. The sample shows roughly 7,400 distinct CDR3 sequences, roughly 73% of them seen only once. Treg sorting used a CD4+CD25+CD127-/low gate. Sequencing was carried out using tumor-infiltrating Tregs sorted from the breast tumor. These receptors originate from a female donor with breast cancer.

The rearrangement joins TRBV7-2 to TRBJ2-7; D remains ambiguous. CDR3 length: 14 amino acids. Looked up from germline, CDR1 is SGHTA and CDR2 is FQGNSA. V was trimmed by 1 base and J by 3 bases, leaving 10 bases between them. The chain's CDR3 is CASSLGSGFYEQYF. CDR3 bases: TGTGCCAGCAGCTTAGGGTCGGGTTTCTACGAGCAGTACTTC.

This chain joins TRBV2 and TRBJ1-2, with TRBD1 as a possible D gene (6 bases). The germline CDR1 and CDR2 sequences are SNHLY and FYNNEI. This CDR3 has 14 amino acids. V lost 7 bases, J lost 4 bases, and 16 bases lay in between. The CDR3 is CASILQGQGYGYTF. CDR3 bases: TGTGCCAGCATTCTACAGGGCCAAGGCTATGGCTACACCTTC.

This rearrangement joins TRBV20-1 to TRBJ2-1, with 8 bases fitting TRBD2. This CDR3 comprises 14 residues. With 3 bases clipped from V and 6 bases from J, the junction kept 7 bases outside the gene matches. CDR1 and CDR2 (germline): DFQATT, SNEGSKA (reference sequence). The CDR3 sequence is CSASGRAKGNEQFF. The CDR3, as DNA: TGCAGTGCTAGCGGGAGGGCCAAAGGCAATGAGCAGTTCTTC.

V and J are TRBV7-2 and TRBJ1-2; D is undetermined. V lost 0 bases and J 7 bases, leaving 6 bases between the germline ends. The CDR3 is 12 amino acids. Germline CDR1 is SGHTA and CDR2 is FQGNSA. CDR3 nucleotides: TGTGCCAGCAGCTTAGCGACTTTTGGCTACACCTTC. Amino acids: CASSLATFGYTF.

A few counts support this clonotype. The chain carries TRBV7-2 and TRBJ1-5, with a weak D call TRBD1 (5 bases). Trimming stripped 5 bases from V and 0 bases from J, with 20 bases between. Germline V gene data show CDR1 as SGHTA and CDR2 as FQGNSA. The CDR3 extends over 18 amino acids. The CDR3 DNA reads as TGTGCCAGCAGCGTCACATCAGGCGTCGGGGGTAGCAATCAGCCCCAGCATTTT. This codes for CASSVTSGVGGSNQPQHF.